This record concerns one T cell receptor (beta chain) sequence. Antigen: not known. This PCR relied on a set of 60 Vbeta primers and 13 Jbeta primers. The table came from immunoSEQ multiplex PCR; TCRdb's copy has only in-frame clones and leaves some out. The table has some 190,000 clones, around 90% seen once. The sample belongs to a study of cytomegalovirus exposure and HLA in healthy donors. General study results and limits: Later analysis demonstrated an association between a missense DCLRE1C variant and TCR beta V- and J-gene trimming.

The CDR3 consists of 18 residues. Germline-derived CDR1 and CDR2 are SGHTS and YDEGEE. J gave up 3 bases and V 7 bases, and 18 bases lay outside the gene matches. The sequence was obtained from a boy younger than 10 in good health and CMV-seronegative. Sample: PBMCs. V usage is TRBV5-8 and J usage is TRBJ2-2; TRBD2 agrees at 7 bases. CDR3 sequence: CASAWVFGLAEYTGELFF. DNA of the CDR3: TGTGCCAGCGCTTGGGTTTTCGGGCTAGCGGAGTACACCGGGGAGCTGTTTTTT.